This entry concerns a single TCR beta chain. As processed by the authors: Amplified reference gene primers provided the basis for estimating nucleated cell counts. Here immunoSEQ multiplex PCR was the method, and the copy in TCRdb shows in-frame clones only, minus some. The DNA was the basis for D and trimming; V, J and clone size are from that table. This sample has about 260,000 clones, with roughly 85% found just once. The CDR3 contains 13 residues. The germline V gene encodes CDR1 MDHEN and CDR2 SYDVKM. V lost 1 base, J lost 3 bases, and 6 bases lay in between. This sample stems from a study of blood T cell repertoires in COVID-19. Study-wide background: Samples came from the United States, Italy and Spain, spanning acute and convalescent COVID-19. PBMCs, B-cell-depleted T cells, or T cells provided the cDNA or gDNA that made up the material.

This TCR derives from a woman in her forties or fifties who had recovered from COVID-19. The rearrangement uses TRBV28 and TRBJ1-1; D uncertain. Material for sequencing was peripheral blood. The CDR3 spells CASSLLPDTEAFF. The DNA of the CDR3 is TGTGCCAGCAGTTTATTGCCAGACACTGAAGCTTTCTTT.